This entry lists 4 T cell receptor beta chains sequenced from one sample in a study of blood T cell repertoires in COVID-19. Assay: immunoSEQ multiplex PCR; the TCRdb copy retains only in-frame clones and omits some. The sample yields approximately 97,000 clones, around 88% seen once. The sequenced sample consisted of peripheral blood. All receptors derive from a man between 45 and 60 years old with COVID-19, enrolled during active disease.

This sequence joins TRBV2 and TRBJ2-1, with 12 bases identical to TRBD2. CDR1 and CDR2 (germline): SNHLY, FYNNEI. The junction had 2 bases not matched to a gene; V was cut back by 7 bases and J by 4 bases. CDR3 size: 14 residues. The CDR3 sequence: CASTLAGGYNEQFF. The CDR3 DNA reads as TGTGCCAGCACACTAGCGGGGGGATACAATGAGCAGTTCTTC.

The chain joins TRBV7-9 to TRBJ2-2; 8 bases fit TRBD2. Per the germline V gene, CDR1 is SEHNR and CDR2 is FQNEAQ (reference sequence). Losses at the gene ends were 3 bases for V and 6 bases for J; bases not matched to a gene: 15. This CDR3 has 18 amino acids. CDR3 loop: CASSFNRGGADSAGELFF. CDR3 nucleotide sequence: TGTGCCAGCAGCTTCAACCGGGGGGGCGCCGATTCAGCCGGGGAGCTGTTTTTT.

The V gene is TRBV7-2, the J gene TRBJ2-1, with D unresolved. CDR1 SGHTA and CDR2 FQGNSA come from the germline V gene. The CDR3 loop spans 13 amino acids. Trimming stripped 2 bases from V and 1 base from J, with 3 bases between. For the CDR3, the DNA is TGTGCCAGCAGCTTAATATCCTACAATGAGCAGTTCTTC. Its translation: CASSLISYNEQFF.

This chain connects TRBV9 to TRBJ1-5; D is unresolved. Germline loops: CDR1 SGDLS, CDR2 YYNGEE. The ends were cut back, 1 base at V and 0 bases at J, with 14 bases in the middle. This CDR3 has 17 amino acids. The DNA of the CDR3 is TGTGCCAGCAGCGTATGGGCCGCAGGCGATAGCAATCAGCCCCAGCATTTT. This gives the protein CASSVWAAGDSNQPQHF.